The present T cell receptor beta chain was sequenced within a study of OX40 agonist ivuxolimab in advanced cancers. Sequencing was performed with immunoSEQ multiplex PCR; in TCRdb, only in-frame clones are kept and a portion is missing. The table includes under 60,000 clones, 94% detected once. Anyone with autoimmune disease history or systemic immunosuppression was excluded. General study points: Expanded clones belonging to CD8+ T cells outnumbered, on average, those of CD4+.

The CDR3 is 14 residues long. Trimming removed 1 base from V and 8 bases from J, with 12 bases in between. Germline assignment: CDR1 SGHTA and CDR2 FQGNSA. As concerns this clone: Its antigen is currently unknown.

The material sequenced was CD4+ or CD8+ T cells sorted from blood, taken in a trial of the OX40 agonist ivuxolimab. The chain couples TRBV7-2 to TRBJ2-1; D gene uncertain. This TCR came from an adult with an advanced solid tumor such as melanoma, head and neck, liver or kidney cancer. In DNA form, the CDR3 reads TGTGCCAGCAGCTTAGGGCGGTACTGGGATGAGCAGTTCTTC. It yields the protein CASSLGRYWDEQFF.